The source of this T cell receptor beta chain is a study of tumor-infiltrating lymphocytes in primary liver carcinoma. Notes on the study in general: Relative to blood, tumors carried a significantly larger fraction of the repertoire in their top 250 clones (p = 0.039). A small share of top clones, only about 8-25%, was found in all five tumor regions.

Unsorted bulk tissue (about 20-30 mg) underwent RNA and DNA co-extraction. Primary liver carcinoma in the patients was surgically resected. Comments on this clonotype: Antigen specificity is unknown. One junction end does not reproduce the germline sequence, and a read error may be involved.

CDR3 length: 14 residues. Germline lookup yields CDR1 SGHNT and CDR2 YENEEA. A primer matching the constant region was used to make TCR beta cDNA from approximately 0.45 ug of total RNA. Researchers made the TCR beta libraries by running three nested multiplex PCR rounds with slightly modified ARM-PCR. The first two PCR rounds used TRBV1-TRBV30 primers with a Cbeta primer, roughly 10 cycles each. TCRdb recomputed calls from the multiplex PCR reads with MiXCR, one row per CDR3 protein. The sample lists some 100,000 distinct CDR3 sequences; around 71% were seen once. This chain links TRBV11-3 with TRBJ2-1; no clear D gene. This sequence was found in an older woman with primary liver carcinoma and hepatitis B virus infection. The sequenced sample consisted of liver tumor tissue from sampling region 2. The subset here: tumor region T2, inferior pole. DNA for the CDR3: TGTGCCAGGAGCTTAGGCGAGAGCACTAATGTGCAATTCTTC. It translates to CARSLGESTNVQFF.